Listed below are T cell receptor beta chains from one sample, sequenced in a study of Ad26.COV2.S vaccination and SARS-CoV-2 variants. The method was immunoSEQ multiplex PCR; TCRdb's version includes in-frame clones alone and lacks a portion of them. The table lists 440,000 or so clones, around 91% of them singletons. The sample in question was peripheral blood, obtained in a trial of Ad26.COV2.S vaccine versus placebo. These receptors were obtained from a person aged 18-60 years who received the Ad26.COV2.S COVID-19 vaccine or a placebo. Both conserved end residues are part of each CDR3.

v_gene,CDR3aa
TRBV20-1,CSARRDQPQHF
TRBV5-1,CASSAQLAGGTDTQYF
TRBV28,CASTQLGLPGPPYTEAFF
TRBV19,CASSNRDRASWNQPQHF
TRBV7-3,CASSPDRASEAFF
TRBV19,CASSIRAILNQPQHF
TRBV2,CASSGFYPIKEIGVEKLFF
TRBV28,CASRLAGGVDEQFF
TRBV27,CASRGTSGRSYEQYF
TRBV3-1/TRBV3-2,CASSQDRGQKLFF
TRBV28,CASSLPTGTYEQYF
TRBV12-5,CASGLSTGELFF
TRBV24-1,CATSDGSRNQPQHF
TRBV28,CASRWGTYTGELFF
TRBV7-2,CASSLGGNSYEQYF
TRBV5-1,CASSPTPTGVGTEAFF
TRBV18,CASSPDSGNTIYF
TRBV5-6,CASSFGTGPDTQYF
TRBV4-1,CASSPGLAGGLAKNIQYF
TRBV4-1,CASSQDGSGRIVGTGELFF
TRBV27,CASRPQGQGASEQYF
TRBV7-2,CASSSTGAAPGPQFF
TRBV7-2,CASSYGTPQETQYF
TRBV5-1,CASRSGNTGELFF
TRBV7-2,CASSPQPSATGELFF
TRBV18,CASSPKTGGPYNEQFF
TRBV6-5,CASSRQGYQPQHF
TRBV5-8,CASSRQINEKLFF
TRBV5-1,CASSVTGFEAFF
TRBV28,CASSDLGGSSYEQYF